These T cell receptor beta chains were read from a single sample in a study of CD8 T cells in Susac syndrome. TCRdb called the immunoSEQ multiplex PCR reads again in MiXCR, with one record for every CDR3 protein. The sample consists of 150,000 to 180,000 distinct CDR3 sequences, 85% to 95% of them appearing once. The material sequenced was CD4+ T cells from PBMCs. These receptor sequences come from a human donor with Susac syndrome. Both conserved end residues are part of each CDR3. The order of the fields is J gene, V gene, CDR3 length, clone size, D gene, CDR3 protein, CDR3 DNA. D genes are given only for firm matches. A clone size is listed for some rows: how often the clone was seen (once, few, many), or a class if it is expanded.

TRBJ2-3	TRBV6-6	12	.	.	CASSYFTDTQYF	TGTGCCAGCAGTTACTTCACAGATACGCAGTATTTT
TRBJ1-5	TRBV6-1	12	.	.	CASRVSNQPQHF	TGTGCCAGCAGGGTTAGCAATCAGCCCCAGCATTTT
TRBJ2-1	TRBV11-2	17	.	TRBD1	CASSLILGQGQPGEQFF	TGTGCCAGCAGCTTGATCTTAGGACAGGGACAGCCCGGAGAGCAGTTCTTC
TRBJ1-1	TRBV12-3/TRBV12-4	13	.	.	CASSLGQYTEAFF	TGTGCCAGCAGTTTAGGGCAGTACACTGAAGCTTTCTTT
TRBJ1-5	TRBV12-3/TRBV12-4	15	.	TRBD1	CASRSGTGFGQPQHF	TGTGCCAGCAGGTCCGGGACAGGGTTTGGTCAGCCCCAGCATTTT
TRBJ2-1	TRBV5-8	11	.	.	CASSPRGEQFF	TGTGCCAGCAGCCCGCGGGGTGAGCAGTTCTTC
TRBJ1-1	TRBV7-2	12	.	.	CASRTGQPEAFF	TGTGCCAGCAGAACTGGCCAGCCTGAAGCTTTCTTT
TRBJ1-2	TRBV7-8	9	.	.	CASSVGSTF	TGTGCCAGCAGCGTGGGGTCCACCTTC
TRBJ2-7	TRBV5-1	14	.	TRBD2	CASSLTSGVYEQYF	TGCGCCAGCAGCTTGACTAGCGGGGTCTACGAGCAGTACTTC
TRBJ2-1	TRBV5-1	15	.	TRBD2	CASSPGLAAYNEQFF	TGCGCCAGCAGCCCTGGACTAGCAGCCTACAATGAGCAGTTCTTC
TRBJ2-1	TRBV23-1	12	.	.	CASSQSGNEQFF	TGCGCCAGCAGTCAATCGGGGAATGAGCAGTTCTTC
TRBJ2-3	TRBV5-4	16	.	TRBD2	CASSLVAGGPADTQYF	TGTGCCAGCAGCTTGGTTGCGGGGGGGCCAGCAGATACGCAGTATTTT
TRBJ2-5	TRBV2	12	.	.	CASMDFWKTQYF	TGTGCCAGCATGGACTTTTGGAAGACCCAGTACTTC
TRBJ2-1	TRBV14	13	.	TRBD2	CASSPLAGGPRFF	TGTGCCAGCAGCCCCCTAGCGGGGGGCCCCCGTTTCTTC
TRBJ2-2	TRBV2	15	.	.	CASSFTGTRTGELFF	TGTGCCAGCAGTTTCACCGGGACCCGCACCGGGGAGCTGTTTTTT
TRBJ2-5	TRBV4-2	15	once	.	CASSQEKLPVETQYF	TGTGCCAGCAGCCAAGAGAAACTTCCTGTGGAGACCCAGTACTTC
TRBJ1-1	TRBV12-3/TRBV12-4	12	.	.	CASSLRGSEAFF	TGTGCCAGCAGTTTAAGAGGGTCTGAAGCTTTCTTT
TRBJ1-1	TRBV19	15	.	.	CASSFTDFDNTEAFF	TGTGCCAGTAGTTTCACGGACTTTGACAACACTGAAGCTTTCTTT
TRBJ2-1	TRBV7-3	16	.	TRBD1	CASSLPGDRVGNEQFF	TGTGCCAGCAGCCTCCCAGGGGACAGGGTTGGTAATGAGCAGTTCTTC
TRBJ2-1	TRBV7-8	11	few	.	CASSFENEQFF	TGTGCCAGCAGCTTTGAGAATGAGCAGTTCTTC
TRBJ2-1	TRBV25-1	12	once	.	CASSENLAEQFF	TGTGCCAGCAGTGAAAATCTAGCAGAGCAGTTCTTC
TRBJ1-1	TRBV4-1	13	.	.	CASKWGQNTEAFF	TGCGCCAGCAAATGGGGACAGAACACTGAAGCTTTCTTT
TRBJ2-5	TRBV7-2	12	.	.	CASSLIRETQYF	TGTGCCAGCAGCTTAATACGGGAGACCCAGTACTTC
TRBJ2-1	TRBV11-2	13	.	.	CASSLSRPNEQFF	TGTGCCAGCAGCTTATCCAGGCCCAATGAGCAGTTCTTC
TRBJ2-5	TRBV24-1	13	.	TRBD1	CATSDRTGETQYF	TGTGCCACCAGTGATCGGACAGGCGAAACCCAGTACTTC
TRBJ1-5	TRBV18	14	.	.	CASSPGPLNQPQHF	TGTGCCAGCTCACCCGGGCCGTTGAATCAGCCCCAGCATTTT
TRBJ2-7	TRBV5-1	18	once	.	CASSLSMDRGLLIHEQYF	TGCGCCAGCAGCTTGAGCATGGACAGAGGGTTACTAATCCACGAGCAGTACTTC
TRBJ2-1	TRBV5-4	15	.	.	CASSHPGYPDNEQFF	TGTGCCAGCAGCCACCCGGGGTACCCCGACAATGAGCAGTTCTTC